This is a list of T cell receptor beta chains from one sample in a study of blood T cell repertoires in COVID-19. The data were produced by immunoSEQ multiplex PCR, yet TCRdb's version contains in-frame clones alone and is incomplete. The sample shows 150,000 to 200,000 clones, 86% of them seen only once. The sequenced material came from peripheral blood. All receptors derive from a woman aged 70-85 years with acute or convalescent COVID-19. The CDR3 runs from the conserved cysteine through the conserved F or W. Each record gives: V gene, D gene, J gene, clone size, CDR3 protein, CDR3 DNA. D genes are given only for firm matches. Size values are once, few and many counts, or a class for expanded clones, and some rows have none.

v_call: TRBV2; d_call: TRBD1; j_call: TRBJ2-3; clone_size: -; cdr3_aa: CASGGQARTDTQYF; cdr3_nt: TGTGCCAGCGGTGGACAGGCCCGCACAGATACGCAGTATTTT
v_call: TRBV7-3; d_call: TRBD1; j_call: TRBJ2-1; clone_size: -; cdr3_aa: CASSSGPGQLTQPLF; cdr3_nt: TGTGCCAGCAGCTCGGGACCGGGACAGCTAACCCAGCCTCTCTTC
v_call: TRBV12-3/TRBV12-4; d_call: TRBD1; j_call: TRBJ1-1; clone_size: -; cdr3_aa: CASRGDSPFGAFF; cdr3_nt: TGTGCCAGCAGGGGGGACAGCCCCTTCGGGGCTTTCTTT
v_call: TRBV5-8; d_call: TRBD1; j_call: TRBJ1-5; clone_size: -; cdr3_aa: CASSPTGDGSNQPQHF; cdr3_nt: TGTGCCAGCAGCCCCACAGGGGACGGGAGCAATCAGCCCCAGCATTTT
v_call: TRBV3-1/TRBV3-2; d_call: -; j_call: TRBJ1-6; clone_size: -; cdr3_aa: CASSQARTDGNSPLHF; cdr3_nt: TGTGCCAGCAGCCAAGCTCGGACAGACGGAAATTCACCCCTCCACTTT
v_call: TRBV5-5; d_call: TRBD1; j_call: TRBJ1-2; clone_size: -; cdr3_aa: CASKAGTGANYGYTF; cdr3_nt: TGTGCCAGCAAAGCCGGGACAGGGGCTAACTATGGCTACACCTTC
v_call: TRBV2; d_call: -; j_call: TRBJ1-4; clone_size: -; cdr3_aa: CATWDIGPEKLFF; cdr3_nt: TGTGCCACCTGGGACATCGGACCCGAAAAACTGTTTTTT
v_call: TRBV12-3/TRBV12-4; d_call: TRBD1; j_call: TRBJ1-4; clone_size: -; cdr3_aa: CASSWTGSEKLFF; cdr3_nt: TGTGCCAGCAGTTGGACAGGGTCTGAAAAACTGTTTTTT
v_call: TRBV7-9; d_call: TRBD2; j_call: TRBJ2-5; clone_size: -; cdr3_aa: CASTSSGKETQYF; cdr3_nt: TGTGCCAGCACCTCTAGCGGAAAAGAGACCCAGTACTTC
v_call: TRBV28; d_call: TRBD1; j_call: TRBJ2-7; clone_size: -; cdr3_aa: CASSSGGRGYEQYF; cdr3_nt: TGTGCCAGCAGCTCAGGGGGCAGGGGTTACGAGCAGTACTTC
v_call: TRBV18; d_call: -; j_call: TRBJ1-1; clone_size: -; cdr3_aa: CASSPGLNTEAFF; cdr3_nt: TGTGCCAGCTCACCAGGCTTGAACACTGAAGCTTTCTTT
v_call: TRBV12-5; d_call: -; j_call: TRBJ1-1; clone_size: -; cdr3_aa: CASGLEYNTEAFF; cdr3_nt: TGTGCTAGTGGTTTGGAATATAACACTGAAGCTTTCTTT
v_call: TRBV7-2; d_call: -; j_call: TRBJ1-2; clone_size: -; cdr3_aa: CASSSTAGGYTF; cdr3_nt: TGTGCCAGCAGCTCCACCGCCGGTGGCTACACCTTC
v_call: TRBV27; d_call: -; j_call: TRBJ1-6; clone_size: -; cdr3_aa: CASTRWAIQDSPLHF; cdr3_nt: TGTGCCAGCACCAGGTGGGCCATTCAGGATTCACCCCTCCACTTT
v_call: TRBV6-1; d_call: -; j_call: TRBJ1-1; clone_size: -; cdr3_aa: CASSEVEVEAFF; cdr3_nt: TGTGCCAGCAGTGAAGTAGAGGTTGAAGCTTTCTTT
v_call: TRBV11-2; d_call: TRBD2; j_call: TRBJ2-7; clone_size: -; cdr3_aa: CASSVTSGRAVEQYF; cdr3_nt: TGTGCCAGCAGCGTGACTAGCGGGAGGGCCGTCGAGCAGTACTTC
v_call: TRBV4-1; d_call: TRBD1; j_call: TRBJ2-7; clone_size: -; cdr3_aa: CASSQDRIGQVSYEQYF; cdr3_nt: TGCGCCAGCAGCCAAGATCGAATCGGACAGGTCTCCTACGAGCAGTACTTC
v_call: TRBV5-1; d_call: TRBD2; j_call: TRBJ2-3; clone_size: -; cdr3_aa: CASSFLADSTDTQYF; cdr3_nt: TGCGCCAGCAGCTTTCTAGCGGACAGCACAGATACGCAGTATTTT
v_call: TRBV3-1/TRBV3-2; d_call: TRBD2; j_call: TRBJ2-5; clone_size: -; cdr3_aa: CASSPGLAGGLQETQYF; cdr3_nt: TGTGCCAGCAGCCCGGGACTAGCGGGAGGACTGCAAGAGACCCAGTACTTC
v_call: TRBV6-5; d_call: TRBD1; j_call: TRBJ2-1; clone_size: -; cdr3_aa: CASSQPGQGNNEQFF; cdr3_nt: TGTGCCAGCAGTCAACCGGGACAGGGAAACAATGAGCAGTTCTTC
v_call: TRBV25-1; d_call: -; j_call: TRBJ2-5; clone_size: -; cdr3_aa: CASSEYAADQETQYF; cdr3_nt: TGTGCCAGCAGTGAATATGCGGCGGACCAAGAGACCCAGTACTTC
v_call: TRBV6-2/TRBV6-3; d_call: -; j_call: TRBJ2-7; clone_size: -; cdr3_aa: CASSSGGYEQYF; cdr3_nt: TGTGCCAGCAGTTCCGGCGGCTACGAGCAGTACTTC
v_call: TRBV5-1; d_call: TRBD1; j_call: TRBJ1-1; clone_size: -; cdr3_aa: CASSQGAQAFF; cdr3_nt: TGCGCCAGCAGCCAGGGGGCGCAGGCTTTCTTT
v_call: TRBV10-1; d_call: TRBD1; j_call: TRBJ1-6; clone_size: -; cdr3_aa: CASSVEGAGSPLHF; cdr3_nt: TGCGCCAGCAGTGTAGAGGGGGCCGGATCACCCCTCCACTTT
v_call: TRBV3-1/TRBV3-2; d_call: -; j_call: TRBJ1-1; clone_size: -; cdr3_aa: CASSQVGGDTEAFF; cdr3_nt: TGTGCCAGCAGCCAAGTCGGAGGCGACACTGAAGCTTTCTTT
v_call: TRBV18; d_call: TRBD1; j_call: TRBJ1-1; clone_size: few; cdr3_aa: CASSPDRGDTEAFF; cdr3_nt: TGTGCCAGCTCACCGGACAGGGGGGATACTGAAGCTTTCTTT
v_call: TRBV3-1/TRBV3-2; d_call: TRBD2; j_call: TRBJ2-7; clone_size: -; cdr3_aa: CASSQIGLAGPSEQYF; cdr3_nt: TGTGCCAGCAGCCAGATTGGACTAGCGGGGCCTTCCGAGCAGTACTTC
v_call: TRBV11-2; d_call: -; j_call: TRBJ2-7; clone_size: once; cdr3_aa: CASSLGRGFKSYEQYF; cdr3_nt: TGTGCCAGCAGCTTAGGCAGGGGATTTAAGTCCTACGAGCAGTACTTC
v_call: TRBV14; d_call: -; j_call: TRBJ1-1; clone_size: -; cdr3_aa: CASSPWTHLEAFF; cdr3_nt: TGTGCCAGCAGCCCATGGACACACCTAGAAGCTTTCTTT
v_call: TRBV5-6; d_call: TRBD1; j_call: TRBJ1-4; clone_size: -; cdr3_aa: CASSLSGPGGKLFF; cdr3_nt: TGTGCCAGCAGCTTGTCAGGGCCAGGGGGAAAACTGTTTTTT
v_call: TRBV6-5; d_call: TRBD1; j_call: TRBJ1-2; clone_size: -; cdr3_aa: CASSHRGSYGYTF; cdr3_nt: TGTGCCAGCAGCCACAGGGGGTCCTATGGCTACACCTTC
v_call: TRBV11-2; d_call: TRBD1; j_call: TRBJ1-1; clone_size: -; cdr3_aa: CASSFGTGTKAFF; cdr3_nt: TGTGCCAGCAGCTTCGGGACAGGGACTAAAGCTTTCTTT